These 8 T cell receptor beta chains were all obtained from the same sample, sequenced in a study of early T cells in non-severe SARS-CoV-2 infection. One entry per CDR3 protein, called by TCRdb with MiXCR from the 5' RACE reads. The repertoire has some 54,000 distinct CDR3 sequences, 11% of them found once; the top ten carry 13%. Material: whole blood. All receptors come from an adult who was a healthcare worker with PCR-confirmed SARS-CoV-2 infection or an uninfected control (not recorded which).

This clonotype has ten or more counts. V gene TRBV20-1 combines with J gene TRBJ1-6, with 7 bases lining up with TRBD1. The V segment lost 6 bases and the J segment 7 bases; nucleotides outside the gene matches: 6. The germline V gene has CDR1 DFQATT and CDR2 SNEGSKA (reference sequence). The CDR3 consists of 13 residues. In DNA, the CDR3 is TGCAGTGCACCCGGGACAGTCAATTCACCCCTCCACTTT. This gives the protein CSAPGTVNSPLHF.

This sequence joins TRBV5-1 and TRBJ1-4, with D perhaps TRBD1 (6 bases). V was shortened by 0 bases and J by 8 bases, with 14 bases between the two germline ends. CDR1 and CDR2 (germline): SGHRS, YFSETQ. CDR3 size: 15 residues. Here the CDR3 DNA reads TGCGCCAGCAGCTTGGAGGGGGGCAATCCAGAAAAACTGTTTTTT. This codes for CASSLEGGNPEKLFF.

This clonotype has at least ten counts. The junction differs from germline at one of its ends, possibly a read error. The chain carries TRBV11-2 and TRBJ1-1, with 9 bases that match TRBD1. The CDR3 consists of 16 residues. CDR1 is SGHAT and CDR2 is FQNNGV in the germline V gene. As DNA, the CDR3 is TGTGCCAGCAGCTCCCACCCCGGACAGGGGAACCCTGAAGCTTTCTTT. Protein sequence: CASSSHPGQGNPEAFF.

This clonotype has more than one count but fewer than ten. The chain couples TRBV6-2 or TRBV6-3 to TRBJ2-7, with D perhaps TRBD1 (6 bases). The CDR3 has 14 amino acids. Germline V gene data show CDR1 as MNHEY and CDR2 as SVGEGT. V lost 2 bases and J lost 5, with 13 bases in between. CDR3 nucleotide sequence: TGTGCCAGCAGTTACGGAACAGGGTCCCACGAGCAGTACTTC. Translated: CASSYGTGSHEQYF.

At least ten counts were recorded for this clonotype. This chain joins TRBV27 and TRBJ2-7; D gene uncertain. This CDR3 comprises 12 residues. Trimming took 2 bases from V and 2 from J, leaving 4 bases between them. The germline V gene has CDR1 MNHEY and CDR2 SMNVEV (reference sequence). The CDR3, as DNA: TGTGCCAGCAGTTTAGATCCCTACGAGCAGTACTTC. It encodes CASSLDPYEQYF.

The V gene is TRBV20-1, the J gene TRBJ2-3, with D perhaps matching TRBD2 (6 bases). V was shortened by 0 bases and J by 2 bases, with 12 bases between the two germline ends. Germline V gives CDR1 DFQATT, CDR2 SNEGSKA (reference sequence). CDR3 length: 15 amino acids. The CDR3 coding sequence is TGCAGTGCTAGAGATACGGGGGTCCTCACAGATACGCAGTATTTT. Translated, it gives CSARDTGVLTDTQYF.

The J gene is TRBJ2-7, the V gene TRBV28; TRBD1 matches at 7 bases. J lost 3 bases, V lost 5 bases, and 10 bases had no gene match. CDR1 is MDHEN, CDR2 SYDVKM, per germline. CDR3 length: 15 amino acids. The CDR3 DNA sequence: TGTGCCAGCAGTATTATGGGAGACAGGGACTACGAGCAGTACTTC. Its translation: CASSIMGDRDYEQYF. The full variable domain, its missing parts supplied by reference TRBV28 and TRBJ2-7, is DVKVTQSSRYLVKRTGEKVFLECVQDMDHENMFWYRQDPGLGLRLIYFSYDVKMKEKGDIPEGYSVSREKKERFSLILESASTNQTSMYLCASSIMGDRDYEQYFGPGTRLTVT.

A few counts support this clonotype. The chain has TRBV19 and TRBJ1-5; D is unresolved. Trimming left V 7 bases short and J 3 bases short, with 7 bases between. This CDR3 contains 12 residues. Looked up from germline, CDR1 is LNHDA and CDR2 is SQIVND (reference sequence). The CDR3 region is CASMEYNQPQHF. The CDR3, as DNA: TGTGCCAGTATGGAATACAATCAGCCCCAGCATTTT.